This TCR beta chain is drawn from a study of T cell repertoires in cytomegalovirus infection. Study summary: A matching HLA type, together with CMV infection, was signaled by public TCR beta signatures. Findings and limits, study-wide: Of the TCR beta families, the public ones yielded a cumulative frequency that identified carriers of CMV plus the relevant HLA. The ex vivo response was dominated by HLA-C-restricted CMV-specific TCR beta clonotypes.

TCRdb itself ran the reads through MiXCR, one entry per CDR3 protein. The data contain 100,000 to 150,000 distinct CDR3 sequences, more than 30% of them singletons. CDR3 size: 15 residues. Per germline, CDR1 SGHNT and CDR2 YYREEE (reference sequence). With 4 bases removed from V and 7 bases from J, the gap between germline ends came to 18 bases. A word on this clonotype: What it binds is not known.

This sequence was found in a human donor in good health (CMV status not recorded). Some clones in this sample may be carry-over from other donors' samples. The chain carries TRBV5-4 and TRBJ2-1; maybe TRBD1 (6 bases). The sequencing used CD8+ T cells from cultured PBMCs, collected from culture after CMV antigen stimulation. The CDR3 loop is CASSSNRVPGNEQFF. CDR3 bases: TGTGCCAGCAGCAGTAACAGGGTCCCCGGGAATGAGCAGTTCTTC.